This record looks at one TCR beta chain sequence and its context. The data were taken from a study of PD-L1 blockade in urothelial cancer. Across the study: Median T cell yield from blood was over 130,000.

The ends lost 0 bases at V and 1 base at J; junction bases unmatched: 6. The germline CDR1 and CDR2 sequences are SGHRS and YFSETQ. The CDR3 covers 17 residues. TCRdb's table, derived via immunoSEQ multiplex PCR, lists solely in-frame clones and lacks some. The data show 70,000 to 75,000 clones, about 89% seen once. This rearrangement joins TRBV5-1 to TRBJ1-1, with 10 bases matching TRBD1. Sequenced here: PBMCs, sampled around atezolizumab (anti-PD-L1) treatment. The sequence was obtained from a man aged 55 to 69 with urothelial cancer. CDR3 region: CASSLGGGQGRNTEAFF. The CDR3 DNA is TGCGCCAGCAGCTTGGGGGGGGGACAGGGGAGGAACACTGAAGCTTTCTTT.